Below, 7 T cell receptor beta chains from the same sample are listed, as sequenced in a study of blood T cell repertoires in COVID-19 (dated by TCRdb to 2018 to 2021). The library was made by the immunoSEQ multiplex PCR assay. TCRdb mirrors the immuneACCESS table, restricted to in-frame sequences. Some clones are absent from its copies; in checked studies, under half trace to an unresolved V gene, and the reason for the others is unknown. This sample lists about 46,000 clones; approximately 85% were detected once. 15% to 17% of the sample rests with the top ten. Sample: peripheral blood. The source of these receptors is a human donor in a cohort sampled during active COVID-19. The donor label of this sample is uncertain.

V usage is TRBV9 and J usage is TRBJ2-1; D is unclear. V lost 1 base to trimming and J lost 2 bases, with 7 bases between them. Germline V CDR1 and CDR2: SGDLS, YYNGEE. The CDR3 spans 14 residues. Here the CDR3 reads CASSVLGTYNEQFF. The CDR3 DNA sequence: TGTGCCAGCAGCGTACTAGGAACCTACAATGAGCAGTTCTTC.

This rearrangement joins TRBV7-2 to TRBJ2-3, with D perhaps TRBD2 (6 bases). The ends were cut back, 5 bases at V and 2 bases at J, with 20 bases in the middle. The CDR3 has 17 residues. Germline CDR1 and CDR2: SGHTA and FQGNSA. CDR3 in DNA: TGTGCCAGCAGCACCCGGGCGAGCCGGGGGTACACAGATACGCAGTATTTT. Amino acids: CASSTRASRGYTDTQYF.

The rearrangement links TRBV19 to TRBJ2-5; 12 nucleotides agree with TRBD2. The V gene's germline CDR1 is LNHDA and CDR2 SQIVND (reference sequence). This CDR3 region has 17 residues. V lost 5 bases and J lost 4; bases outside the gene matches: 11. CDR3 protein: CASSSPSGGALGETQYF. CDR3 nucleotide sequence: TGTGCCAGTAGTTCGCCTAGCGGGGGGGCCTTGGGAGAGACCCAGTACTTC.

The chain joins TRBV27 to TRBJ1-5; D call uncertain. This CDR3 spans 14 amino acids. Per germline, CDR1 MNHEY and CDR2 SMNVEV (reference sequence). The V gene lost 5 bases and the J gene lost 1 base, with 9 bases spanning the gap. The CDR3 bases are TGTGCCAGCAGTCCCTCCGGGAGCAATCAGCCCCAGCATTTT. It yields the protein CASSPSGSNQPQHF.

This sequence joins TRBV6-5 and TRBJ1-2, with D tentatively TRBD1 (6 bases). Trimming removed 6 bases at V and 3 bases at J, with 17 bases between. Germline V gene data show CDR1 as MNHEY and CDR2 as SVGAGI. The CDR3 spans 15 residues. CDR3 bases: TGTGCCAGCAGGTCCGGGACACCGGTCGACTATGGCTACACCTTC. It specifies CASRSGTPVDYGYTF.

The J gene is TRBJ2-1, the V gene TRBV28; 9 nucleotides match TRBD2. The germline gives CDR1 MDHEN, CDR2 SYDVKM. V shed 5 bases and J 4 bases; nucleotides not matched to a gene: 9. This CDR3 region has 16 residues. In DNA, the CDR3 is TGTGCCAGCAGTCTCCCTCTCGCGGGGGGGTACAATGAGCAGTTCTTC. Translated, it gives CASSLPLAGGYNEQFF.

The chain carries TRBV10-3 and TRBJ2-1, with 11 positions matching TRBD1. V lost 6 bases and J lost 7; bases outside the gene matches: 5. Germline lookup yields CDR1 ENHRY and CDR2 SYGVKD. The CDR3 is made up of 14 amino acids. The CDR3 nucleotides are TGTGCCATCAGCCTCGGGACAGGGGGTAATGAGCAGTTCTTC. Amino acids: CAISLGTGGNEQFF.